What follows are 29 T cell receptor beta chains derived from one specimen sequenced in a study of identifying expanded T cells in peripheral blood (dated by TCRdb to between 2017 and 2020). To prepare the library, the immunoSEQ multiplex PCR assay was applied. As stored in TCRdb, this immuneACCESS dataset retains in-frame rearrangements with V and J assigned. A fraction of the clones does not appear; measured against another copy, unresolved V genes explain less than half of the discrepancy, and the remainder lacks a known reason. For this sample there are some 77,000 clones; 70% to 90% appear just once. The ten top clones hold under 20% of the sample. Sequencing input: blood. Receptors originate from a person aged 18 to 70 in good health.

The CDR3 DNA reads TGCGCCAGCAGCTGGACTAGCCCAGATACGCAGTATTTT. Amino acids: CASSWTSPDTQYF. This chain joins TRBV5-1 and TRBJ2-3, with 8 bases fitting TRBD2. J was trimmed by 4 bases and V by 3 bases; bases with no gene match: 1. From germline, CDR1 is SGHRS and CDR2 YFSETQ. This CDR3 comprises 13 residues.

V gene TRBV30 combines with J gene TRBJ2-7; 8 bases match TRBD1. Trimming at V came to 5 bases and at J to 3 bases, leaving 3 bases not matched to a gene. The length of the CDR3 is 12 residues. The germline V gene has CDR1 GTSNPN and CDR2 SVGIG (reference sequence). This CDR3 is CAWETGGYEQYF. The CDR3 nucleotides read TGTGCCTGGGAAACAGGGGGCTACGAGCAGTACTTC.

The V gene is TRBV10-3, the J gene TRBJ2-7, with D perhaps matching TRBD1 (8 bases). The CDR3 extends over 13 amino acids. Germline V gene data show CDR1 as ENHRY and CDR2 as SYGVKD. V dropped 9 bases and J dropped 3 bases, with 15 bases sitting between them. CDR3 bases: TGTGCCATAAGCGGGACAGGTGTCTACGAGCAGTACTTC. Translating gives CAISGTGVYEQYF.

CDR3 sequence: CASSPSTGGRETQYF. For the CDR3, the DNA is TGTGCCAGCAGCCCCTCCACAGGGGGAAGAGAGACCCAGTACTTC. The chain links TRBV7-9 to TRBJ2-5; TRBD1 aligns across 8 bases. Germline trimming cut 5 bases from V and 4 bases from J; bases unmatched to any gene: 9. CDR1 and CDR2 from the germline V gene are SEHNR and FQNEAQ (reference sequence). The CDR3 totals 15 residues.

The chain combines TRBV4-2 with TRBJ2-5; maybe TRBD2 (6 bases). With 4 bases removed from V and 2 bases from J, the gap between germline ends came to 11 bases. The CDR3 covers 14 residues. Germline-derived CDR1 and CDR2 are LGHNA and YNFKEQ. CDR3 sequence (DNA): TGTGCCAGCAGCCGGCGGGACGTACAAGAGACCCAGTACTTC. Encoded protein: CASSRRDVQETQYF.

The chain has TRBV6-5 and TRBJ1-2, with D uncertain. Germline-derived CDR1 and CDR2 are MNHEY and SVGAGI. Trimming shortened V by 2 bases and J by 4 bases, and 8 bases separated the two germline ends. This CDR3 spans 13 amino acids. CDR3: CASSYERGYGYTF. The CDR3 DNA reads TGTGCCAGCAGTTACGAACGGGGCTATGGCTACACCTTC.

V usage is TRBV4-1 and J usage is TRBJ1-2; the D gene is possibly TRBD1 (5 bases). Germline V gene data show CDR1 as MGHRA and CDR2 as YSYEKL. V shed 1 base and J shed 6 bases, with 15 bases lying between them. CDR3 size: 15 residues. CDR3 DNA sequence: TGCGCCAGCAGCCAAGTGCCAGGGACGCCGCATGGCTACACCTTC. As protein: CASSQVPGTPHGYTF.

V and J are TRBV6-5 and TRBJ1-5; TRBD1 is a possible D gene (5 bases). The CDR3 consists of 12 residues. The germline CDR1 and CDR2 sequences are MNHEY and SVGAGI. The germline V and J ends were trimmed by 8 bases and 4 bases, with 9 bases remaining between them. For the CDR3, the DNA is TGTGCCAGCCGAGGGGTGAATCAGCCCCAGCATTTT. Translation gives CASRGVNQPQHF.

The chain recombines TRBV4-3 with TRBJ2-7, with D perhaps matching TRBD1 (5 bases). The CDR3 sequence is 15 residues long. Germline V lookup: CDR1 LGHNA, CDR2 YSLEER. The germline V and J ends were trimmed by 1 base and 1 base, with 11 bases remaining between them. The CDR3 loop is CASSQGRGTSYEQYF. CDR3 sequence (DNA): TGCGCCAGCAGCCAAGGAAGGGGAACGTCCTACGAGCAGTACTTC.

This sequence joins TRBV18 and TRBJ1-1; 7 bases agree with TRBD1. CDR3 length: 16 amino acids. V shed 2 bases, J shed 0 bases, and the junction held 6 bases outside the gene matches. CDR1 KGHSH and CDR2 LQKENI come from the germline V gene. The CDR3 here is CASSPRQGDLNTEAFF. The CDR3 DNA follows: TGTGCCAGCTCACCAAGACAGGGAGACCTGAACACTGAAGCTTTCTTT.

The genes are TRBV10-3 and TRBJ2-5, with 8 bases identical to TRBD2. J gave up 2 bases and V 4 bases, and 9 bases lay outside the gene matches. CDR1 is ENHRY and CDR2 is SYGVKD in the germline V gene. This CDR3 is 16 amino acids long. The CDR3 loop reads CAISGRGVLPQETQYF. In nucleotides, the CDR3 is TGTGCCATCAGTGGGCGGGGGGTCCTCCCTCAAGAGACCCAGTACTTC.

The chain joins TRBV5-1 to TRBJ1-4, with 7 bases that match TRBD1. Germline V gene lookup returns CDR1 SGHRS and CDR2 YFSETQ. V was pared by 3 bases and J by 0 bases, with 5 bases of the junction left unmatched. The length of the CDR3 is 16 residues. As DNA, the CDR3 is TGCGCCAGCAGCTGGGGGACAGTTGCAACTAATGAAAAACTGTTTTTT. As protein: CASSWGTVATNEKLFF.

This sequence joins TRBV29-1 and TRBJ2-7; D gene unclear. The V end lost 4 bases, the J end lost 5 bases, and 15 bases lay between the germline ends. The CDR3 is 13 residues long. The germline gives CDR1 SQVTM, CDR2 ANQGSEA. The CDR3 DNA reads TGCAGCGTTGGGGCCTGGGATGGGGACGAGCAGTACTTC. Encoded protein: CSVGAWDGDEQYF.

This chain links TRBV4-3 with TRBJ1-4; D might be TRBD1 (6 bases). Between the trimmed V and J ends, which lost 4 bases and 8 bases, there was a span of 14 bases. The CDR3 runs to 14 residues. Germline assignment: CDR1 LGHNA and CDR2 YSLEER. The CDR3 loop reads CASSPVGGGEKLFF. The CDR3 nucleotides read TGCGCCAGCAGCCCAGTAGGGGGTGGGGAAAAACTGTTTTTT.

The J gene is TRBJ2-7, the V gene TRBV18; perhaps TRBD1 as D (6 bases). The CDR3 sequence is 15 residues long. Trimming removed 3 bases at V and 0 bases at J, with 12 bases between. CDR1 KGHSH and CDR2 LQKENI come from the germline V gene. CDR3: CASSPGQGSSYEQYF. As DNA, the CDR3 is TGTGCCAGCTCACCGGGGCAGGGGAGCTCCTACGAGCAGTACTTC.

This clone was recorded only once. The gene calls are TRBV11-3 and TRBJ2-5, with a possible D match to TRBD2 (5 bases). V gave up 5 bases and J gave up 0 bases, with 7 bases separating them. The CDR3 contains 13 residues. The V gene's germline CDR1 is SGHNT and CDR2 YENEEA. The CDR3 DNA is TGTGCCAGCAGCACCGGGGACCAAGAGACCCAGTACTTC. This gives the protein CASSTGDQETQYF.

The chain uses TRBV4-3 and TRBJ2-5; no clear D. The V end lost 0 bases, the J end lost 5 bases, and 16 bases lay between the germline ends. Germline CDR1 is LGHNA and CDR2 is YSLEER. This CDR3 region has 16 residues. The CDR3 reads CASSQDVYARTETQYF. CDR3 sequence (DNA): TGCGCCAGCAGCCAAGATGTGTACGCTAGGACGGAGACCCAGTACTTC.

The DNA for the CDR3 is TGTGCCAGCAGGGACACTGGAAACACCATATATTTT. This encodes CASRDTGNTIYF. This chain connects TRBV6-5 to TRBJ1-3; TRBD1 is a possible D gene (5 bases). The length of the CDR3 is 12 residues. Germline V gene sequence: CDR1 MNHEY, CDR2 SVGAGI. Trimming took 6 bases from V and 2 from J, leaving 5 bases between them.

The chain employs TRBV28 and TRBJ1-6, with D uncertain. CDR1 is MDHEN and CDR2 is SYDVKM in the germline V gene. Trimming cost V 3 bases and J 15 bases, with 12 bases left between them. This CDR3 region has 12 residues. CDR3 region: CASSLRETGLHF. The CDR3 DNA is TGTGCCAGCAGTTTGAGGGAGACGGGCCTCCACTTT.

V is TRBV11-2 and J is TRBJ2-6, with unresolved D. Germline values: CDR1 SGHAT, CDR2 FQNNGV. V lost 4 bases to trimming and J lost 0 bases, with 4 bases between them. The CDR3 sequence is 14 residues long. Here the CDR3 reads CASSYLSGANVLTF. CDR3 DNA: TGTGCCAGCAGCTACCTCTCTGGGGCCAACGTCCTGACTTTC.

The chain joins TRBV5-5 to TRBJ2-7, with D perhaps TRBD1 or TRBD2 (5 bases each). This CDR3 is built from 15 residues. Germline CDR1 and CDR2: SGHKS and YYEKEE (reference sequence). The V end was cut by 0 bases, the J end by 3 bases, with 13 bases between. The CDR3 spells CASSLDAGTFYEQYF. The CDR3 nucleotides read TGTGCCAGCAGCTTGGATGCAGGGACCTTCTACGAGCAGTACTTC.

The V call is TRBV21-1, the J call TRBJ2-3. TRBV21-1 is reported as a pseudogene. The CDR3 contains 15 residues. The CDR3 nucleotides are TGTGCCAGCAGCAAAGTGGGTGTGCGCCGAGATACGCAGTATTTT. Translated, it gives CASSKVGVRRDTQYF.

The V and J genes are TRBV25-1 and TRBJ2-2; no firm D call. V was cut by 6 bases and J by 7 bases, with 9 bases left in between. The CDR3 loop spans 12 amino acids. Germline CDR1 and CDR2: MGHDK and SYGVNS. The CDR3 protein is CASSGPGGELFF. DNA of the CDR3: TGTGCCAGCAGCGGCCCGGGCGGGGAGCTGTTTTTT.

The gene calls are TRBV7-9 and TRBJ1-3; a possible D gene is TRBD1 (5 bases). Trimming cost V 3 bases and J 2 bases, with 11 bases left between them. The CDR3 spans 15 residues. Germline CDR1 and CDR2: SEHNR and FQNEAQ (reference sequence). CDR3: CASSFQGTTGNTIYF. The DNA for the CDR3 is TGTGCCAGCAGCTTTCAAGGGACGACTGGAAACACCATATATTTT.

DNA for the CDR3: TGCAGTGCTAGAGACTCATACGAGCAGTACTTC. Amino acids: CSARDSYEQYF. V gene TRBV20-1 combines with J gene TRBJ2-7; D remains ambiguous. V was pared by 0 bases and J by 4 bases, with 4 bases between. CDR1 DFQATT and CDR2 SNEGSKA come from the germline V gene (reference sequence). The CDR3 runs to 11 residues.

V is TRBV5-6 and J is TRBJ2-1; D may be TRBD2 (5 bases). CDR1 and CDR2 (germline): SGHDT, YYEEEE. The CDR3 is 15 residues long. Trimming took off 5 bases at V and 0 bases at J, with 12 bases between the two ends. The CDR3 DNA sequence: TGTGCCAGCAGGAGGGCAGTGAGCTCCTACAATGAGCAGTTCTTC. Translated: CASRRAVSSYNEQFF.

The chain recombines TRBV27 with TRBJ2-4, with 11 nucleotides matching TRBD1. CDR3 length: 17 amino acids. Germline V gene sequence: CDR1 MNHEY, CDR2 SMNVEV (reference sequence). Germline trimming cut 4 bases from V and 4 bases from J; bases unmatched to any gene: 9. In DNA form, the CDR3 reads TGTGCCAGCAGTTCACTCCGGACAGGGGGCAGGAAAAACATTCAGTACTTC. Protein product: CASSSLRTGGRKNIQYF.

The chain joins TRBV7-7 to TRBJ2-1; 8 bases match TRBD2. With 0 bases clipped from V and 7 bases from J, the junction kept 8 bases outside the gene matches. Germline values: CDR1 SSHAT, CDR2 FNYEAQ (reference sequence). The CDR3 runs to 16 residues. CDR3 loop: CASSLAPWRGDNEQFF. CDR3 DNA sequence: TGTGCCAGCAGCTTAGCGCCCTGGCGGGGGGATAATGAGCAGTTCTTC.

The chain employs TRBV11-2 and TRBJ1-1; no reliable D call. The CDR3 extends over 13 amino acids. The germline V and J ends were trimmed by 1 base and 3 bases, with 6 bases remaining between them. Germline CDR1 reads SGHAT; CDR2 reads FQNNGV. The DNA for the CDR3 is TGTGCCAGCAGCTTAGCGCCTGACACTGAAGCTTTCTTT. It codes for CASSLAPDTEAFF.